The rows below give T cell receptor beta chains drawn from one sample of a study of T cell responses to AZD1222 COVID-19 vaccine. Sequencing used immunoSEQ multiplex PCR; TCRdb keeps in-frame clones, though not all of them. In the table there are some 130,000 clones, about 91% of which are singletons. The sequencing used peripheral blood, collected on day 0 of AZD1222 vaccination. The receptors stem from an adult in good health. The CDR3 runs from the conserved cysteine through the conserved F or W. A D gene is named only where the DNA matches it firmly. Part of the rows lack a size; the others show once, few, many or a class for expanded clones.

j_call	clone_size	d_call	v_call	cdr3_aa	cdr3_nt
TRBJ1-1	NA	NA	TRBV3-1/TRBV3-2	CASSSFSGTSNTEAFF	TGTGCCAGCAGCTCTTTTTCCGGGACTTCGAACACTGAAGCTTTCTTT
TRBJ1-5	NA	TRBD1	TRBV30	CAWSPDRDQPQHF	TGTGCCTGGAGTCCGGACAGGGACCAGCCCCAGCATTTT
TRBJ1-3	NA	NA	TRBV2	CASGREHSGNTIYF	TGTGCCAGCGGGCGGGAGCACTCTGGAAACACCATATATTTT
TRBJ2-2	NA	TRBD1	TRBV11-3	CASRRDRGTGELFF	TGTGCCAGCCGCCGGGACAGGGGAACCGGGGAGCTGTTTTTT
TRBJ2-7	NA	TRBD2	TRBV29-1	CSVLGTSGSRTYEQYF	TGCAGCGTCCTAGGGACTAGCGGGAGTAGGACCTACGAGCAGTACTTC
TRBJ2-3	NA	TRBD1	TRBV19	CASSSGTGHTDTQYF	TGTGCCAGTAGTTCCGGGACAGGTCACACAGATACGCAGTATTTT
TRBJ2-7	NA	TRBD2	TRBV10-3	CAIGGGGEQYF	TGTGCCATCGGCGGGGGAGGTGAGCAGTACTTC
TRBJ2-3	NA	TRBD1	TRBV24-1	CATSGRQGPDTQYF	TGTGCCACCAGTGGGAGACAGGGCCCCGATACGCAGTATTTT
TRBJ2-5	NA	TRBD2	TRBV5-1	CASTSLSGSQETQYF	TGCGCCAGCACCTCCCTAAGCGGGAGTCAAGAGACCCAGTACTTC
TRBJ1-5	NA	TRBD1	TRBV13	CASAHRDRGPYSNQPQHF	TGTGCCAGCGCACACCGGGACAGGGGCCCTTATAGCAATCAGCCCCAGCATTTT
TRBJ2-5	NA	NA	TRBV7-6	CASSLSPETQYF	TGTGCCAGCAGCTTATCCCCCGAGACCCAGTACTTC
TRBJ1-1	once	NA	TRBV27	CASSLWRNTEAFF	TGTGCCAGCAGTTTGTGGAGGAACACTGAAGCTTTCTTT
TRBJ1-6	NA	TRBD1	TRBV2	CASSGRTGHSPLHF	TGTGCCAGCAGTGGGCGGACAGGGCATTCACCCCTCCACTTT
TRBJ2-1	NA	NA	TRBV5-1	CASSLTVGANEQFF	TGCGCCAGCAGCTTGACCGTAGGCGCCAATGAGCAGTTCTTC
TRBJ2-2	NA	TRBD2	TRBV4-1	CASGRERGTGELFF	TGCGCCAGCGGGCGGGAGAGGGGAACCGGGGAGCTGTTTTTT
TRBJ1-4	NA	NA	TRBV19	CASSRRGTGEEKLFF	TGTGCCAGTAGTCGCCGGGGGACGGGGGAGGAAAAACTGTTTTTT
TRBJ2-7	NA	TRBD1	TRBV6-5	CASRGQLSSYEQYF	TGTGCCAGCAGGGGACAGCTAAGCTCCTACGAGCAGTACTTC
TRBJ1-2	NA	TRBD1	TRBV19	CASSGFGTAVYGYTF	TGTGCCAGTAGTGGGTTCGGGACAGCGGTCTATGGCTACACCTTC
TRBJ2-1	NA	NA	TRBV19	CASTDTFYNEQFF	TGTGCCAGTACCGACACTTTCTACAATGAGCAGTTCTTC
TRBJ2-6	NA	NA	TRBV5-6	CASSLARSGAFAGANVLTF	TGTGCCAGCAGCTTGGCCCGCTCAGGGGCTTTCGCTGGGGCCAACGTCCTGACTTTC
TRBJ2-1	NA	NA	TRBV7-3	CASSTRLAGLGEQFF	TGTGCCAGCAGCACCCGACTGGCGGGGTTGGGGGAGCAGTTCTTC
TRBJ1-1	NA	NA	TRBV7-9	CASSLALNTEAFF	TGTGCCAGCAGCTTAGCTCTGAACACTGAAGCTTTCTTT
TRBJ2-1	once	TRBD2	TRBV29-1	CSLSGTSVTNEQFF	TGCAGCCTCTCCGGGACTAGCGTCACCAATGAGCAGTTCTTC
TRBJ1-2	NA	TRBD1	TRBV4-3	CASSRQTPGQGLGYGYTF	TGCGCCAGCAGCCGCCAAACTCCGGGACAGGGGTTAGGCTATGGCTACACCTTC
TRBJ1-5	NA	TRBD1	TRBV7-8	CASSLSGQANQPQHF	TGTGCCAGCAGCTTATCTGGACAGGCAAATCAGCCCCAGCATTTT
TRBJ2-1	NA	NA	TRBV5-6	CASSSTRGEQFF	TGTGCCAGCAGCTCGACTAGAGGTGAGCAGTTCTTC
TRBJ2-1	once	TRBD1	TRBV5-6	CASRPTGDPFHEQFF	TGTGCCAGCAGGCCAACAGGGGACCCATTCCATGAGCAGTTCTTC